This TCR beta chain is drawn from a study of cytomegalovirus exposure and HLA in healthy donors. Broader study findings: In a later analysis, the majority of CMV-associated beta chains seemingly showed HLA restriction. A prior analysis recorded that most TCR beta V segments were productive about 87% or about 30% of the time.

Use of 60 Vbeta and 13 Jbeta primers characterized the PCR. In the study's own analysis: A follow-up analysis tallied 70 million to 80 million unique TCR beta chains, some 9.9 million shared. Clones were read by immunoSEQ multiplex PCR, and TCRdb kept only the in-frame ones, dropping some. V, J and clone size reflect that table, while D and trimming were determined from the DNA. In all, the sample yields approximately 210,000 clones. CDR1 and CDR2 from the germline V gene are SQVTM and ANQGSEA. After removal of 7 bases from V and 8 bases from J, the junction contained 6 bases not matched to a gene. The CDR3 extends over 13 amino acids. With respect to this clone: Its cognate antigen is unknown.

The sequence derives from a woman in her twenties or thirties in good health and CMV-seropositive. V and J are TRBV29-1 and TRBJ1-6; 9 bases map to TRBD1. The specimen sequenced was PBMCs. The CDR3: CSARDRDDSPLHF. The CDR3 DNA is TGCAGCGCCCGGGACAGGGACGATTCACCCCTCCACTTT.